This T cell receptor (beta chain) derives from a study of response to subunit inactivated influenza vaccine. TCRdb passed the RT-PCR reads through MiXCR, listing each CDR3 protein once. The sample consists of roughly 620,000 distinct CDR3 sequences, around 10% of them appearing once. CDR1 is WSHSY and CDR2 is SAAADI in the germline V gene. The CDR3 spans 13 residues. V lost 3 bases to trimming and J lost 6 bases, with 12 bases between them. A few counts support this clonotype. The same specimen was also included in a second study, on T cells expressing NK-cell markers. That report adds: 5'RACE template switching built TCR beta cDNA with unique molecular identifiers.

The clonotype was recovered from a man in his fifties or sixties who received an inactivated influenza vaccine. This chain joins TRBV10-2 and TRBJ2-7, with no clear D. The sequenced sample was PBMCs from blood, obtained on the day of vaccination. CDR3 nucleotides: TGCGCCAGCAGTGATCTAACCCCCGGCGAGCAGTACTTC. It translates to CASSDLTPGEQYF.